Listed below are T cell receptor beta chains from one sample, sequenced in a study of CD8 T cells in ankylosing spondylitis. TCRdb analysed the 5' RACE reads with MiXCR anew, one entry per CDR3 protein. This table holds roughly 200,000 distinct CDR3 sequences, 9.5% to 15% found once. Sequenced: blood, either unsorted or a sorted T cell fraction (not recorded which). The receptors originated from a male donor with ankylosing spondylitis or in good health (not recorded which). CDR3s include the opening cysteine and the closing phenylalanine or tryptophan. The D gene is left open where the match is weak. Not every row has a clone size; where given, it reads once, few, many or a size class.

J | size | V | D | CDR3 | DNA
TRBJ2-2 | NA | TRBV4-1 | TRBD2 | CASSYGGGRKAAGELFF | TGCGCCAGCAGCTATGGGGGGGGGAGGAAGGCGGCCGGGGAGCTGTTTTTT
TRBJ2-7 | few | TRBV12-3/TRBV12-4 | TRBD2 | CASSLGSSGGWEQYF | TGTGCCAGCAGTTTGGGGTCTAGCGGGGGCTGGGAGCAGTACTTC
TRBJ1-1 | few | TRBV20-1 | NA | CSAPGLRSTEAFF | TGCAGTGCTCCGGGATTGAGGAGCACTGAAGCTTTCTTT
TRBJ1-2 | many | TRBV10-3 | TRBD1 | CAISDQTGIDYGYTF | TGTGCCATCAGTGATCAGACAGGGATTGACTATGGCTACACCTTC
TRBJ2-7 | NA | TRBV5-1 | NA | CASRGGAHEQYF | TGCGCCAGCAGGGGGGGGGCCCACGAGCAGTACTTC
TRBJ2-1 | many | TRBV12-3/TRBV12-4 | TRBD2 | CASSGGLAGGDNEQFF | TGTGCCAGCAGCGGAGGACTAGCGGGAGGGGACAATGAGCAGTTCTTC
TRBJ2-1 | NA | TRBV20-1 | TRBD2 | CSARPTSGGFEQFF | TGCAGTGCTAGACCCACTAGCGGGGGGTTTGAGCAGTTCTTC
TRBJ2-2 | NA | TRBV4-2 | TRBD1 | CASSQARQGSHGELFF | TGTGCCAGCAGCCAAGCGAGACAGGGTTCGCACGGGGAGCTGTTTTTT
TRBJ1-1 | NA | TRBV11-2 | TRBD1 | CASSPDWGKGAYTEAFF | TGTGCCAGCAGCCCCGATTGGGGGAAGGGGGCTTACACTGAAGCTTTCTTT
TRBJ2-1 | NA | TRBV5-5 | NA | CASSQGLGDSYNEQFF | TGTGCCAGCAGCCAGGGGTTGGGGGATTCCTACAATGAGCAGTTCTTC
TRBJ1-1 | few | TRBV12-3/TRBV12-4 | NA | CASSPSGTANTEAFF | TGTGCCAGCAGTCCCTCCGGGACGGCGAACACTGAAGCTTTCTTT
TRBJ2-1 | many | TRBV12-3/TRBV12-4 | NA | CASRGVNEQFF | TGTGCCAGCAGAGGGGTCAATGAGCAGTTCTTC
TRBJ1-1 | many | TRBV12-3/TRBV12-4 | NA | CASSSTGNAEAFF | TGTGCCAGCAGTTCAACAGGGAATGCTGAAGCTTTCTTT
TRBJ1-1 | many | TRBV5-1 | NA | CASSPPQGGTEAFF | TGCGCCAGCAGCCCCCCACAGGGAGGCACTGAAGCTTTCTTT
TRBJ2-3 | NA | TRBV7-9 | NA | CASSLDVSADTQYF | TGTGCCAGCAGCCTAGACGTGAGCGCAGATACGCAGTATTTT
TRBJ2-1 | few | TRBV10-3 | NA | CAISEGGGEQFF | TGTGCCATCAGCGAAGGGGGAGGGGAGCAGTTCTTC
TRBJ2-1 | NA | TRBV6-4 | TRBD1 | CASSSQGGTYNEQFF | TGTGCCAGCAGTTCACAGGGGGGCACCTACAATGAGCAGTTCTTC
TRBJ2-7 | NA | TRBV20-1 | TRBD2 | CSTLREGGTYEQYF | TGCAGTACTCTACGGGAGGGAGGAACCTACGAGCAGTACTTC
TRBJ2-5 | many | TRBV5-5 | NA | CASNLEGTIQETQYF | TGTGCCAGCAATTTGGAGGGAACTATCCAAGAGACCCAGTACTTC
TRBJ2-3 | few | TRBV10-2 | TRBD2 | CASSELGRAFGDTQYF | TGCGCCAGCAGTGAACTGGGGAGGGCCTTCGGAGATACGCAGTATTTT